These 23 T cell receptor beta chains came from one sample sequenced in a study of blood T cell repertoires in COVID-19. Assay used: immunoSEQ multiplex PCR; TCRdb lists only in-frame clones, some missing. The sample records around 470,000 clones, roughly 91% being singletons. Material for sequencing was PBMCs or T cells enriched from blood (not recorded which). These receptor sequences come from a man aged 18 to 30 who had recovered from COVID-19.

This chain connects TRBV2 to TRBJ2-1, with D perhaps matching TRBD2 (5 bases). CDR3 length: 15 residues. Trimming stripped 3 bases from V and 7 bases from J, with 16 bases between. The germline CDR1 and CDR2 sequences are SNHLY and FYNNEI. Here the CDR3 DNA reads TGTGCCAGCAGTGAGGTAACAGCGGCTTCGAATGAGCAGTTCTTC. It codes for CASSEVTAASNEQFF.

V is TRBV28 and J is TRBJ1-2; no definite D call. The germline V and J ends were trimmed by 1 base and 10 bases, with 19 bases remaining between them. The CDR3 has 15 amino acids. Germline V gene data show CDR1 as MDHEN and CDR2 as SYDVKM. CDR3 sequence (DNA): TGTGCCAGCAGTTTATTCCGGAGCCGTGCTGGCGTCTACACCTTC. Translating gives CASSLFRSRAGVYTF.

This clone has only a few counts. This chain connects TRBV19 to TRBJ1-3, with D possibly matching TRBD1 (6 bases). Germline V gene lookup returns CDR1 LNHDA and CDR2 SQIVND (reference sequence). Trimming stripped 5 bases from V and 0 bases from J, with 14 bases between. The CDR3 spans 16 residues. CDR3 in amino acids: CASSGRQAFSGNTIYF. The CDR3, as DNA: TGTGCCAGTAGTGGCAGACAGGCCTTCTCTGGAAACACCATATATTTT. The whole variable domain, filled in from reference TRBV19 and TRBJ1-3, reads DGGITQSPKYLFRKEGQNVTLSCEQNLNHDAMYWYRQDPGQGLRLIYYSQIVNDFQKGDIAEGYSVSREKKESFPLTVTSAQKNPTAFYLCASSGRQAFSGNTIYFGEGSWLTVV.

CDR3 sequence: CASSLFMGQGSYGYTF. CDR3 in DNA: TGTGCCAGCAGTTTATTTATGGGACAGGGGTCCTATGGCTACACCTTC. The rearrangement links TRBV28 to TRBJ1-2, with 10 positions matching TRBD1. This CDR3 contains 16 residues. V was pared by 1 base and J by 4 bases, with 6 bases of the junction left unmatched. Germline V gene lookup returns CDR1 MDHEN and CDR2 SYDVKM.

The V and J genes are TRBV28 and TRBJ1-5; D is ambiguous. The CDR3 length is 14 residues. Deletions cut 5 bases from V and 1 base from J, with 9 bases between. From germline, CDR1 is MDHEN and CDR2 SYDVKM. The DNA of the CDR3 is TGTGCCAGCAGTCAACTCCGAAGCAATCAGCCCCAGCATTTT. Its protein is CASSQLRSNQPQHF.

The chain joins TRBV19 to TRBJ1-3; D is perhaps TRBD1 (6 bases). Germline assignment: CDR1 LNHDA and CDR2 SQIVND (reference sequence). This CDR3 contains 12 residues. Trimming stripped 8 bases from V and 1 base from J, with 6 bases between. The CDR3: CASGTSGNTIYF. The DNA of the CDR3 is TGTGCCAGTGGGACATCTGGAAACACCATATATTTT.

This chain uses TRBV4-2 with TRBJ1-2; 8 positions match TRBD1. The CDR3 has 16 residues. Per germline, CDR1 LGHNA and CDR2 YNFKEQ. The V gene end was trimmed by 2 bases and the J gene end by 3 bases; junction bases not matched to a gene: 8. The CDR3 loop is CASSQQAGTGDYGYTF. For the CDR3, the DNA is TGTGCCAGCAGCCAACAGGCCGGGACAGGTGACTATGGCTACACCTTC.

The gene calls are TRBV30 and TRBJ2-7; 7 bases are a match to TRBD1. The V segment lost 1 base and the J segment 5 bases; nucleotides outside the gene matches: 8. The V gene's germline CDR1 is GTSNPN and CDR2 SVGIG (reference sequence). CDR3 length: 14 amino acids. The DNA of the CDR3 is TGTGCCTGGAGTGCGACAGGGTATTCCAACGAGCAGTACTTC. Translated, it gives CAWSATGYSNEQYF.

As DNA, the CDR3 is TGTGCCACCAGTGGGAGCTCAACCAGGACTGTTGATGAAGCTTTCTTT. This sequence encodes CATSGSSTRTVDEAFF. V gene TRBV24-1 combines with J gene TRBJ1-1, with D unresolved. Trimming pared 5 bases from V and 7 bases from J, leaving 22 bases between. There are 16 residues in the CDR3. Germline CDR1 is KGHDR and CDR2 is SFDVKD.

This sequence joins TRBV6-4 and TRBJ1-6; no clear D. The CDR3 is 16 residues long. The germline gives CDR1 MRHNA, CDR2 SNTAGT. V was pared by 0 bases and J by 10 bases, with 16 bases between. This chain's CDR3 is CASSDSVGSAVSPLHF. CDR3 DNA: TGTGCCAGCAGTGACTCGGTGGGTTCGGCGGTCTCACCCCTCCACTTT.

The chain is built from TRBV2 and TRBJ1-2; D is unresolved. Trimming took 5 bases from V and 1 from J, leaving 11 bases between them. The CDR3 length is 14 residues. The germline V gene encodes CDR1 SNHLY and CDR2 FYNNEI. The DNA of the CDR3 is TGTGCCAGCAGTCCGGGATCCTATAACTATGGCTACACCTTC. This encodes CASSPGSYNYGYTF.

This chain connects TRBV13 to TRBJ2-3; 7 nucleotides align to TRBD1. The germline CDR1 and CDR2 sequences are PRHDT and FYEKMQ (reference sequence). V dropped 5 bases and J dropped 4; count of bases not matched to a gene: 15. The CDR3 spans 17 residues. The chain's CDR3 is CASSILQGMGISDTQYF. CDR3 coding DNA: TGTGCCAGCAGCATACTACAGGGGATGGGAATTTCAGATACGCAGTATTTT.

The CDR3 spells CASSLVYSSGSGEQYF. CDR3 sequence (DNA): TGCGCCAGCAGCTTGGTTTATTCAAGCGGGAGTGGCGAGCAGTACTTC. The chain couples TRBV5-1 to TRBJ2-7; TRBD2 aligns across 8 bases. Germline V gives CDR1 SGHRS, CDR2 YFSETQ. V was pared by 0 bases and J by 6 bases, with 11 bases of the junction left unmatched. This CDR3 has 16 amino acids.

The rearrangement links TRBV9 to TRBJ1-3; 7 bases match TRBD1. This CDR3 is built from 18 residues. V lost 0 bases and J lost 4; bases outside the gene matches: 13. Germline lookup yields CDR1 SGDLS and CDR2 YYNGEE. The CDR3 nucleotides are TGTGCCAGCAGCGTAGACCCCTCCGACAGGGTCATAGGAAACACCATATATTTT. It specifies CASSVDPSDRVIGNTIYF.

This rearrangement joins TRBV19 to TRBJ2-3; D perhaps matches TRBD2 (5 bases). Germline loops: CDR1 LNHDA, CDR2 SQIVND (reference sequence). Trimming removed 7 bases at V and 6 bases at J, with 14 bases between. The CDR3 contains 13 residues. CDR3 nucleotides: TGTGCCAGTATGAGGGTCACGGGGGATACGCAGTATTTT. Its protein is CASMRVTGDTQYF. Full variable domain (outside the CDR3, taken from reference TRBV19 and TRBJ2-3): DGGITQSPKYLFRKEGQNVTLSCEQNLNHDAMYWYRQDPGQGLRLIYYSQIVNDFQKGDIAEGYSVSREKKESFPLTVTSAQKNPTAFYLCASMRVTGDTQYFGPGTRLTVL.

The chain couples TRBV5-6 to TRBJ1-4, with D possibly matching TRBD1 (5 bases). This CDR3 contains 13 residues. Deletions cut 3 bases from V and 6 bases from J, with 9 bases between. CDR1 and CDR2 (germline): SGHDT, YYEEEE. Here the CDR3 reads CASSSGEYEKLFF. The CDR3 bases are TGTGCCAGCAGCTCGGGGGAGTATGAAAAACTGTTTTTT.

Concerning this clone itself: The junction departs from the called germline gene at one end, perhaps through a read error. In nucleotides, the CDR3 is TGTGCCAGTAGCGCGGGAGGCCGAAGCTACGAGCAGTACTTC. Amino acid sequence: CASSAGGRSYEQYF. This chain uses TRBV9 with TRBJ2-7; 8 nucleotides agree with TRBD2. Germline CDR1 reads SGDLS; CDR2 reads YYNGEE. The CDR3 spans 14 residues.

The chain links TRBV5-1 to TRBJ1-5; D is uncertain. The CDR3 extends over 14 amino acids. Deletions cut 5 bases from V and 1 base from J, with 10 bases between. Looked up from germline, CDR1 is SGHRS and CDR2 is YFSETQ. CDR3 nucleotide sequence: TGCGCCAGCAGTAGGGAGGGCAGCAATCAGCCCCAGCATTTT. Translated: CASSREGSNQPQHF.

A single count supports this clone. Within the sample, other DNA sequences also encode this same CDR3. This chain joins TRBV7-9 and TRBJ1-5; TRBD1 matches at 7 bases. J lost 1 base, V lost 6 bases, and 6 bases had no gene match. The CDR3 runs to 15 residues. Germline CDR1 and CDR2: SEHNR and FQNEAQ (reference sequence). CDR3: CASSLGQASNQPQHF. The CDR3 DNA sequence: TGTGCCAGCAGTCTCGGACAGGCCAGCAATCAGCCCCAGCATTTT.

The rearrangement uses TRBV5-1 and TRBJ2-2; 11 bases fit TRBD2. The CDR3 contains 15 residues. The junction had 2 bases not matched to a gene; V was cut back by 3 bases and J by 4 bases. Germline V gene lookup returns CDR1 SGHRS and CDR2 YFSETQ. The CDR3 sequence is CASSSGTSGTGELFF. The CDR3 DNA reads TGCGCCAGCAGCTCCGGGACTAGCGGCACCGGGGAGCTGTTTTTT.

The chain employs TRBV9 and TRBJ2-1; 11 bases match TRBD2. Trimming took 6 bases from V and 8 from J; bases not matched to a gene: 13. This CDR3 is 16 amino acids long. Germline V gives CDR1 SGDLS, CDR2 YYNGEE. This CDR3 is CASTPLGTSGIYEQFF. The CDR3 DNA is TGTGCCAGCACCCCTTTAGGGACTAGCGGCATTTATGAGCAGTTCTTC.

The V call is TRBV5-1, the J call TRBJ1-1; unclear D gene. Trimming removed 0 bases from V and 8 bases from J, with 11 bases in between. Germline CDR1 is SGHRS and CDR2 is YFSETQ. The CDR3 sequence is 13 residues long. The CDR3 region is CASSLEVGWEAFF. The CDR3 DNA is TGCGCCAGCAGCTTGGAGGTCGGGTGGGAAGCTTTCTTT.

The chain uses TRBV5-4 and TRBJ1-1; TRBD1 matches at 9 bases. V lost 0 bases to trimming and J lost 1 base; unmatched junction nucleotides: 4. CDR1 SGHNT and CDR2 YYREEE come from the germline V gene (reference sequence). CDR3 length equals 16 residues. The CDR3 loop is CASSLGRGQGNTEAFF. The DNA for the CDR3 is TGTGCCAGCAGCTTGGGGAGGGGACAGGGGAACACTGAAGCTTTCTTT.